The rows below give T cell receptor beta chains drawn from one sample of a study of tumor-infiltrating lymphocytes in oesophageal squamous cell carcinoma. Via MiXCR, TCRdb re-called the PCR reads, giving one row per CDR3 protein. The sample contains 15,000 to 20,000 distinct CDR3 sequences, roughly two fifths of which appear only once. Sequencing used esophageal tumor tissue. Receptors originate from a male donor with esophageal squamous cell carcinoma. Each CDR3 is given with its conserved first and last residue. A D gene is named only where the DNA matches it firmly. Size is stated for part of the rows, as once, few or many counts, or as a class when the clone is expanded.

V	D	J	size	DNA	CDR3
TRBV7-8	TRBD1	TRBJ1-1	-	TGTGCCAGCAGCTTCGACAGGGGTAGGACTGAAGCTTTCTTT	CASSFDRGRTEAFF
TRBV11-2	TRBD2	TRBJ2-1	-	TGTGCCAGCAGCCGGCGGGGGAGCGGGGGCTACAATGAGCAGTTCTTC	CASSRRGSGGYNEQFF
TRBV7-3	TRBD2	TRBJ2-7	many	TGTGCCAGCAGCCCCACGGGACTAGCGGGAGATAATGAGCAGTACTTC	CASSPTGLAGDNEQYF
TRBV28	-	TRBJ1-5	many	TGTGCCAGCAGCCTAAGGTGGGGCTGCAATCAGCCCCAGCATTTT	CASSLRWGCNQPQHF
TRBV5-1	-	TRBJ2-4	-	TGCGCCAGCAGCTTGGTGGGGGGCTCCTACAATGAGCGGTACTTC	CASSLVGGSYNERYF
TRBV6-1	TRBD1	TRBJ2-5	-	TGTGCCAGCAGAATAAAAACAGGGGGCCAAGAGACCCAGTACTTC	CASRIKTGGQETQYF
TRBV7-6	TRBD2	TRBJ2-1	many	TGTGCCAGCAGCCGCACTAGCGGGAGTTTCAATGAGCAGTTCTTC	CASSRTSGSFNEQFF
TRBV7-2	-	TRBJ2-3	medium-sized	TGTGCCAGCAGCCTAAGGACAGACACAGATACGCAGTATTTT	CASSLRTDTDTQYF
TRBV7-8	-	TRBJ2-5	-	TGTGCCAGCAGCCAGACGACAGGAGGGGAGACCCAGTACTTC	CASSQTTGGETQYF
TRBV6-6	-	TRBJ2-6	-	TGTGCCAGCAGTTACGGCTCTGGGGCCAACGTCCTGACTTTC	CASSYGSGANVLTF
TRBV28	TRBD2	TRBJ2-7	many	TGTGCCAGCAGACGGACTAGCGGGATGGCTGATGAGCAGTACTTC	CASRRTSGMADEQYF
TRBV7-2	-	TRBJ1-5	medium-sized	TGTGCCAGCAGCTTAGGACAGGTACGGAATCAGCCCCAGCATTTT	CASSLGQVRNQPQHF
TRBV6-1	-	TRBJ2-4	medium-sized	TGTGCCAGCAGTGAACAGAATGGTCTAGCCAAAAACATTCAGTACTTC	CASSEQNGLAKNIQYF
TRBV4-1	TRBD1	TRBJ1-5	few	TGCGCCAGCAGCCAGGGAGGACAGGGAGGTCAGCCCCAGCATTTT	CASSQGGQGGQPQHF
TRBV11-2	-	TRBJ2-1	many	TGTGCCAGCAGCCCCGGGACTATTCAGGGGGAGCAGTTCTTC	CASSPGTIQGEQFF
TRBV6-1	TRBD1	TRBJ1-1	many	TGTGCCAGCAGGCGACAGGGGTATACTGAAGCTTTCTTT	CASRRQGYTEAFF
TRBV7-6	TRBD1	TRBJ2-7	-	TGTGCCAGCAGCTCAGGGACAGGGAGCTCCTACGAGCAGTACTTC	CASSSGTGSSYEQYF